Listed here is a single TCR beta chain. At the DNA level, this CDR3 is encoded by other sequences in the same sample as well. These data are taken from a study of cytomegalovirus exposure and HLA in healthy donors. The germline V gene has CDR1 SGHRS and CDR2 YFSETQ. The CDR3 extends over 14 amino acids. V was clipped by 1 base and J by 4 bases; unmatched bases: 4. Researchers ran the PCR with 60 Vbeta and 13 Jbeta primers. Under the authors' procedure: Later analysis identified tens of millions of unique TCR beta chains, about 12 million shared. Sequenced by immunoSEQ multiplex PCR; TCRdb stores in-frame clones only, minus some. For V, J and clone size, that table is used; D and trimming come from the DNA. This sample carries 120,000 or so clones, less than 20% of them seen once, and the ten largest clones take 1.5% to 2%. Donors consisted of healthy bone marrow donors.

The clonotype comes from a woman between 18 and 30 years old in good health and CMV-seronegative. The sequencing sample was made of PBMCs. The chain has TRBV5-1 and TRBJ2-7; TRBD2 aligns across 8 bases. CDR3 protein: CASSLSGSSYEQYF. CDR3 DNA: TGCGCCAGCAGCTTGAGCGGGAGTTCATACGAGCAGTACTTC.